This TCR beta chain was identified during a study of stem cell transplantation in POMP-related autoinflammatory disease. Sequencing was performed with immunoSEQ multiplex PCR; in TCRdb, only in-frame clones are kept and a portion is missing. Counted here are about 68,000 clones, roughly 90% occurring once; the ten biggest clones make up around 0.66%. The CDR3 consists of 13 residues. The germline CDR1 and CDR2 sequences are MDHEN and SYDVKM. V was shortened by 6 bases and J by 0 bases, with 8 bases between the two germline ends. The chain is built from TRBV28 and TRBJ1-1; D gene ambiguous. The source is a human patient with POMP-related autoinflammation and immune dysregulation (PRAID). Among the T cells, some may be from the graft donor. The specimen was CD4+ T cells from PBMCs, collected after stem cell transplantation. For the CDR3, the DNA is TGTGCCAGCAGAGGCAGATTGAACACTGAAGCTTTCTTT. Translated, it gives CASRGRLNTEAFF. Filled out from reference TRBV28 and TRBJ1-1, the complete variable domain reads DVKVTQSSRYLVKRTGEKVFLECVQDMDHENMFWYRQDPGLGLRLIYFSYDVKMKEKGDIPEGYSVSREKKERFSLILESASTNQTSMYLCASRGRLNTEAFFGQGTRLTVV.